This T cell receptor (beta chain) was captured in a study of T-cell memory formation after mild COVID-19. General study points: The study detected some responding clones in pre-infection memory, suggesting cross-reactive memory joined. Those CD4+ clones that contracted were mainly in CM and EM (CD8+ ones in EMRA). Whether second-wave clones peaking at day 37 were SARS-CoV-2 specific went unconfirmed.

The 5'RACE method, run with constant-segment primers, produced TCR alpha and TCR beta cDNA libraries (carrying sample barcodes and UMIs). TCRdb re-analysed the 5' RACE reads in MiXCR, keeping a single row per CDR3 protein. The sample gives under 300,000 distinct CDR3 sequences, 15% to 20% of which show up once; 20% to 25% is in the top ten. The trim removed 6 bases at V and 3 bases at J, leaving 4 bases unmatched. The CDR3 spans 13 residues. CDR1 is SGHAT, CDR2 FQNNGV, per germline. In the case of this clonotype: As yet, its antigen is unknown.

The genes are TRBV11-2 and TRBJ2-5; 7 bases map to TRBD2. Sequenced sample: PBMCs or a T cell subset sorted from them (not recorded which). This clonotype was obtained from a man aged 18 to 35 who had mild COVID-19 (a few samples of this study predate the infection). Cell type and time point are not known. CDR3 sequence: CASRLLAKETQYF. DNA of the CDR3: TGTGCCAGCAGGTTACTAGCGAAAGAGACCCAGTACTTC.